A single sample gave rise to the 9 T cell receptor beta chains below, sequenced in a study of vaccination effects on CD4 cells after COVID-19 (dated 2022 in TCRdb). No antigen has been assigned to these receptors. Preparation of the library involved the immunoSEQ multiplex PCR assay. As stored in TCRdb, this immuneACCESS dataset retains in-frame rearrangements with V and J assigned. A fraction of the clones does not appear; measured against another copy, unresolved V genes explain less than half of the discrepancy, and the remainder lacks a known reason. In all, the sample holds around 79,000 clones, and around 70% of those were seen once. Approximately 1.5% of the sample comes from the top ten. In the ViraFEST assay, PBMC were stimulated with viral peptide pools, and TCR sequencing was then used to find antigen-specific CD4+ T cell clonotypes based on their expansion. After less than 13 days of culture, CD4+ T cells were isolated with the EasySep CD4+ T cell isolation kit.

Sequencing used CD4+ T cells from PBMCs cultured with HCoV-229E spike peptides, obtained before COVID-19 vaccination. In the paper's terms, the cell subset or site label means: HCoV-229E spike overlapping peptide pool stimulation. Receptors originate from a human donor who received a COVID-19 vaccine.

This chain joins TRBV24-1 and TRBJ2-1; D ambiguous. The CDR3 contains 14 residues. V lost 0 bases to trimming and J lost 9 bases, with 11 bases between them. The V gene's germline CDR1 is KGHDR and CDR2 SFDVKD. The CDR3 DNA reads TGTGCCACCAGTGATTTGCGCAGTACGAGTGAGCAGTTCTTC. Its protein product is CATSDLRSTSEQFF.

This chain links TRBV7-2 with TRBJ2-1; the D is unclear. Germline V gene sequence: CDR1 SGHTA, CDR2 FQGNSA. This CDR3 spans 12 amino acids. With 4 bases removed from V and 9 bases from J, the gap between germline ends came to 10 bases. DNA of the CDR3: TGTGCCAGCAGCTCCTTTTCCGGTGAGCAGTTCTTC. Protein: CASSSFSGEQFF.

The table lists this clone with a few counts. This chain connects TRBV9 to TRBJ1-5; no clear D. Germline CDR1 and CDR2: SGDLS and YYNGEE. The CDR3 consists of 14 residues. The V end lost 2 bases, the J end lost 4 bases, and 10 bases lay between the germline ends. The CDR3 nucleotides read TGTGCCAGCAGCGTCAGGAGGGTTAATCAGCCCCAGCATTTT. Residues: CASSVRRVNQPQHF.

In its sample, this clone was seen once. The rearrangement links TRBV15 to TRBJ2-3; 10 positions agree with TRBD2. V shed 5 bases and J 3 bases; nucleotides not matched to a gene: 8. Germline V CDR1 and CDR2: LNHNV, YYDKDF (reference sequence). The CDR3 has 16 residues. CDR3: CATSWRLAGGTDTQYF. The CDR3 DNA sequence: TGTGCCACCAGCTGGAGGTTAGCGGGGGGAACAGATACGCAGTATTTT.

CDR3 in amino acids: CAWNRGGSYNEQFF. The CDR3 coding sequence is TGTGCCTGGAATAGGGGGGGATCCTACAATGAGCAGTTCTTC. The V and J genes are TRBV30 and TRBJ2-1; possibly TRBD2 for D (7 bases). CDR3 length equals 14 residues. Germline values: CDR1 GTSNPN, CDR2 SVGIG (reference sequence). V lost 4 bases and J lost 1, with 11 bases in between.

The chain is built from TRBV7-3 and TRBJ1-1, with D uncertain. The CDR3 length is 14 residues. Germline CDR1 reads SGHTA; CDR2 reads FQGTGA. Trimming removed 5 bases from V and 4 bases from J, with 14 bases in between. CDR3 sequence reads: CASSLGWESTEAFF. DNA of the CDR3: TGTGCCAGCAGCCTCGGTTGGGAGAGCACTGAAGCTTTCTTT.

This sequence joins TRBV6-5 and TRBJ1-1; 7 bases are shared with TRBD1. V was pared by 5 bases and J by 8 bases, with 8 bases of the junction left unmatched. The CDR3 is made up of 13 amino acids. The germline V gene has CDR1 MNHEY and CDR2 SVGAGI. The CDR3 here is CASSRDRATEAFF. The CDR3 DNA reads TGTGCCAGCAGTCGCGACAGGGCAACCGAAGCTTTCTTT.

V and J are TRBV5-1 and TRBJ2-3; 8 nucleotides align to TRBD1. This CDR3 region has 15 residues. Looked up from germline, CDR1 is SGHRS and CDR2 is YFSETQ. Losses at the gene ends were 9 bases for V and 5 bases for J; bases not matched to a gene: 14. DNA of the CDR3: TGCGCCACCTGGGCCGGGCAGGGGGCAGTAGATACGCAGTATTTT. The encoded protein is CATWAGQGAVDTQYF.

This chain joins TRBV27 and TRBJ2-2; D possibly corresponds to TRBD1 (6 bases). V lost 6 bases, J lost 6 bases, and 17 bases lay in between. Germline V gene data show CDR1 as MNHEY and CDR2 as SMNVEV (reference sequence). The CDR3 has 15 residues. As DNA, the CDR3 is TGTGCCAGCAGATATACAGGGATTTTAGCCGGGGAGCTGTTTTTT. It yields the protein CASRYTGILAGELFF.